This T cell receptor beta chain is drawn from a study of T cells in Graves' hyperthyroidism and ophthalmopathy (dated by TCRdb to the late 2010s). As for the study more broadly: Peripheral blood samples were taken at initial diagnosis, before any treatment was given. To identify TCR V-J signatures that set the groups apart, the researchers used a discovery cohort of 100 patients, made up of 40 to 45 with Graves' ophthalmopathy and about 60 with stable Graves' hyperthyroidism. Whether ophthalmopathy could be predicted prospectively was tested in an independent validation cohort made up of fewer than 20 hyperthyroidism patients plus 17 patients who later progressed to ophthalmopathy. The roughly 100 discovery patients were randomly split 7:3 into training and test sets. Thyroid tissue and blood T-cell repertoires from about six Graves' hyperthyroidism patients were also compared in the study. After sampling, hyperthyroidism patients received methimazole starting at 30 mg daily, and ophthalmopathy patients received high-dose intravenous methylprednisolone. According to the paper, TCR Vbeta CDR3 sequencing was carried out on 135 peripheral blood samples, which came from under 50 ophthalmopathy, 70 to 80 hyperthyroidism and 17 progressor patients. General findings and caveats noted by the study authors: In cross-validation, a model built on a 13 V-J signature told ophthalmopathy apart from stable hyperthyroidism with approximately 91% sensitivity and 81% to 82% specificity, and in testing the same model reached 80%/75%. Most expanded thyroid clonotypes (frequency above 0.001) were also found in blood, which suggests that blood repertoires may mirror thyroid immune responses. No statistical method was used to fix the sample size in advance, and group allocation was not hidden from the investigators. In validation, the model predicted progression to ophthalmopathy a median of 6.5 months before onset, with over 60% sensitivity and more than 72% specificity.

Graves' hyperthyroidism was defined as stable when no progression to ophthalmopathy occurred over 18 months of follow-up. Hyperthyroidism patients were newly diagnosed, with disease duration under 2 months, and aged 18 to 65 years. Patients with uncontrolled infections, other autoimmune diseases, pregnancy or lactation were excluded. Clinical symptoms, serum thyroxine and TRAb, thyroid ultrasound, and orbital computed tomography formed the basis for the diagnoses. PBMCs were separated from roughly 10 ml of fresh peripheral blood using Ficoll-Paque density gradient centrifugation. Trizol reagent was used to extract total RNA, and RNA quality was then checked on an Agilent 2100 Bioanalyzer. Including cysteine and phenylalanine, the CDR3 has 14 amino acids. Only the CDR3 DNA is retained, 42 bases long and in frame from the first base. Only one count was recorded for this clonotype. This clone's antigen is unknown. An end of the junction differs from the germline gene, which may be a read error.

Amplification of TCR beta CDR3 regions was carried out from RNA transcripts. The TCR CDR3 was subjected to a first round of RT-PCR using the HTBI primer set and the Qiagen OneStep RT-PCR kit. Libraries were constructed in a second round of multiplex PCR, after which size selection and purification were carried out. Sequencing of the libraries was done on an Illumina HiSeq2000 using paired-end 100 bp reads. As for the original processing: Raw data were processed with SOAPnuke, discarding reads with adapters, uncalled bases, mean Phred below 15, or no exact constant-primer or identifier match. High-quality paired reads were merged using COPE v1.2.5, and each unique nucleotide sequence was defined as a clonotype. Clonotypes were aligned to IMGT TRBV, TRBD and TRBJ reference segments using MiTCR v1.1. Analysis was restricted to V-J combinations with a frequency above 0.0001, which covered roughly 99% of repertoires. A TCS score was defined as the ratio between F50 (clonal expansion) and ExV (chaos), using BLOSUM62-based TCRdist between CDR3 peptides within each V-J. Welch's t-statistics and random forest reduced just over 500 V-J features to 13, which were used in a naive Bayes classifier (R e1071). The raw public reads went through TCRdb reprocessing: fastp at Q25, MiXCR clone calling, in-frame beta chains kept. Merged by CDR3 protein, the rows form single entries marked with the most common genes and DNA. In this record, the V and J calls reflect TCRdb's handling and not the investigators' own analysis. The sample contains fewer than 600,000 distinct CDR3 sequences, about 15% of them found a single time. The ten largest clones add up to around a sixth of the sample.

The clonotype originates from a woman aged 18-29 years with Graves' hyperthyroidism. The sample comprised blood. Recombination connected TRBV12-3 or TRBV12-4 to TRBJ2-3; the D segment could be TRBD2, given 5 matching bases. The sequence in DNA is TGTTCCAGCAGTTTTGGGCGGGGCACAGATACGCAGTATTTT. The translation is CSSSFGRGTDTQYF.